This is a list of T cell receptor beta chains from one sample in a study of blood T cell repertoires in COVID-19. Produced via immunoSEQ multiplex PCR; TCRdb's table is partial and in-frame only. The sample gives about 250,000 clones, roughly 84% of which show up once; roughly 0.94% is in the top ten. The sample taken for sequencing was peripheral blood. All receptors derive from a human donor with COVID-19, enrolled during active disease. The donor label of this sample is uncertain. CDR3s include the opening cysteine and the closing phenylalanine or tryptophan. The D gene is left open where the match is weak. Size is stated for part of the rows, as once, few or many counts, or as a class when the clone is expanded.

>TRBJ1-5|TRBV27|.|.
CASSLGLPNQPQHF
TGTGCCAGCAGTTTAGGACTTCCCAATCAGCCCCAGCATTTT
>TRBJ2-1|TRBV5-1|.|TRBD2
CASSLELAGVLEQFF
TGCGCCAGCAGCTTGGAACTAGCGGGAGTCTTAGAGCAGTTCTTC
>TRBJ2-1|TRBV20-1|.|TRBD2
CSASLGLAGDHEQFF
TGCAGTGCCAGTCTCGGACTAGCGGGAGACCATGAGCAGTTCTTC
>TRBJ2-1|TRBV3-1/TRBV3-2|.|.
CASSRPGGHEQFF
TGTGCCAGCAGCCGACCCGGGGGGCATGAGCAGTTCTTC
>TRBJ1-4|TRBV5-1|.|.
CASSLFSGATNEKLFF
TGCGCCAGCAGCTTGTTTTCCGGGGCAACTAATGAAAAACTGTTTTTT
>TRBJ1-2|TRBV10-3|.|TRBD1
CAISESYTGGADGYTF
TGTGCCATCAGTGAGTCGTATACAGGGGGCGCCGATGGCTACACCTTC
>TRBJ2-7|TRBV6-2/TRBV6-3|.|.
CASSNPGLTAYEQYF
TGTGCCAGCAGCAACCCTGGACTTACCGCCTACGAGCAGTACTTC
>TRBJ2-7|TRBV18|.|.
CASSPTLGAGIYEQYF
TGTGCCAGCTCACCGACTCTGGGGGCAGGAATCTACGAGCAGTACTTC
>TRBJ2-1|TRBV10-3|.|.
CAISEGDPDNEQFF
TGTGCCATCAGTGAAGGGGATCCTGACAATGAGCAGTTCTTC
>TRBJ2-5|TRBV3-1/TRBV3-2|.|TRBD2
CASSQDLAGSGDPQETQYF
TGTGCCAGCAGCCAAGATCTCGCGGGTAGCGGGGATCCCCAAGAGACCCAGTACTTC
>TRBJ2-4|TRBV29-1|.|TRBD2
CSVGEGLAGIQYF
TGCAGCGTCGGGGAGGGACTAGCGGGAATTCAGTACTTC
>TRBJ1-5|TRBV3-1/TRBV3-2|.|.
CASSQIGNQPQHF
TGTGCCAGCAGCCAGATCGGGAATCAGCCCCAGCATTTT
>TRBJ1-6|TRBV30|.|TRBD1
CACSVTGADSPLHF
TGTGCCTGCTCGGTTACAGGGGCGGATTCACCCCTCCACTTT
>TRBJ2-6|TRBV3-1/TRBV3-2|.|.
CASSQLWGGSGANVLTF
TGTGCCAGCAGCCAACTCTGGGGAGGCTCTGGGGCCAACGTCCTGACTTTC
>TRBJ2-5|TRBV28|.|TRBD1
CASSLIRGRETQYF
TGTGCCAGCAGTTTAATCAGGGGGCGAGAGACCCAGTACTTC
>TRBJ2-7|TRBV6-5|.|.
CASSYGAEAEQYF
TGTGCCAGCAGTTACGGGGCAGAGGCCGAGCAGTACTTC
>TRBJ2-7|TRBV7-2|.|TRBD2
CASRTSGGSYEQYF
TGTGCCAGCCGTACTAGCGGGGGCTCCTACGAGCAGTACTTC
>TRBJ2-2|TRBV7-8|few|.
CASSPRRANTGELFF
TGTGCCAGCAGCCCGCGCAGGGCGAACACCGGGGAGCTGTTTTTT
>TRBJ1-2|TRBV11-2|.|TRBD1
CASSLGQGHYGYTF
TGTGCCAGCAGCTTGGGACAGGGGCATTATGGCTACACCTTC
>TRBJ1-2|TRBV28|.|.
CASSYLRVGYTF
TGTGCCAGCAGCTATCTGAGGGTTGGCTACACCTTC
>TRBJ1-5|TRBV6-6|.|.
CASSYGARGGFQPQHF
TGTGCCAGCAGTTACGGGGCGAGGGGGGGTTTCCAGCCCCAGCATTTT
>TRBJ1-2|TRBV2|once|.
CASREEGYGYTF
TGTGCCAGCAGGGAGGAAGGCTATGGCTACACCTTC
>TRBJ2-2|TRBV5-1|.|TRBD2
CASSKREGTGELFF
TGCGCCAGCAGCAAGCGGGAGGGCACCGGGGAGCTGTTTTTT
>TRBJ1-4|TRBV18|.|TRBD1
CASSPFSTGESEKLFF
TGTGCCAGCTCACCGTTCTCAACAGGGGAGAGCGAAAAACTGTTTTTT
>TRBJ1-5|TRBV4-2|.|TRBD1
CASSHNTGVEQPQHF
TGTGCCAGCAGCCACAACACAGGGGTCGAACAGCCCCAGCATTTT
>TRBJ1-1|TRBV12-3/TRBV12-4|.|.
CASYDAVNTEAFF
TGTGCCAGCTATGACGCGGTGAACACTGAAGCTTTCTTT
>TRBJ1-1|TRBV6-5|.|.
CASTPWEGNTEAFF
TGTGCCAGCACTCCCTGGGAGGGGAACACTGAAGCTTTCTTT
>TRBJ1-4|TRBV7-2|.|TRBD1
CASSTTGGTNEKLFF
TGTGCCAGCAGCACGACAGGGGGAACTAATGAAAAACTGTTTTTT
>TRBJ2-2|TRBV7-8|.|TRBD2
CASSFLAGPTELFF
TGTGCCAGCAGCTTTCTAGCGGGGCCTACTGAGCTGTTTTTT
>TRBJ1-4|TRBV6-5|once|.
CASSYRRENEKLFF
TGTGCCAGCAGTTACCGGCGGGAGAATGAAAAACTGTTTTTT
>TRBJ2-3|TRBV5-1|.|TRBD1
CASSPGDRQSADTQYF
TGCGCCAGCAGCCCCGGGGACAGGCAAAGCGCAGATACGCAGTATTTT
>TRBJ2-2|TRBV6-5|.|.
CASRAGVAGELFF
TGTGCCAGCAGAGCAGGGGTTGCCGGGGAGCTGTTTTTT
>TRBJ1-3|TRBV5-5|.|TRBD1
CASSELTGPGNTIYF
TGTGCCAGCAGCGAACTGACAGGGCCTGGAAACACCATATATTTT
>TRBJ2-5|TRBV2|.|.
CASSERGLGGQETQYF
TGTGCCAGCAGTGAACGAGGCCTGGGAGGCCAAGAGACCCAGTACTTC
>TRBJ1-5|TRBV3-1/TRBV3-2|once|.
CASSTRGLNQPQHF
TGTGCCAGCAGTACGCGGGGGCTGAATCAGCCCCAGCATTTT
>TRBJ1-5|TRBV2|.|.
CASSVAGDSQPQHF
TGTGCCAGCAGTGTTGCAGGGGATAGTCAGCCCCAGCATTTT
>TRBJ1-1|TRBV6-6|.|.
CASSSTSTGGSEAFF
TGTGCCAGCAGTTCCACCTCGACCGGGGGGAGTGAAGCTTTCTTT
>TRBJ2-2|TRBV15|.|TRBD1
CATTSFLGQGEFIGRTGELFF
TGTGCCACCACCAGTTTCTTGGGACAGGGGGAATTTATCGGAAGGACCGGGGAGCTGTTTTTT
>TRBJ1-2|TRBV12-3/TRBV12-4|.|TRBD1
CASSLGQGYGYTF
TGTGCCAGCAGTTTAGGACAGGGCTATGGCTACACCTTC
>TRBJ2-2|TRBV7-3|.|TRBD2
CASSPGLASSAGELFF
TGTGCCAGCAGCCCCGGACTAGCGTCCTCAGCCGGGGAGCTGTTTTTT
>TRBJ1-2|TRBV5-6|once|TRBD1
CASSLGSDRGYYGYTF
TGTGCCAGCAGCTTGGGATCCGACAGGGGGTATTATGGCTACACCTTC
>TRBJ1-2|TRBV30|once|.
CAWSDYPGVLGYTF
TGTGCCTGGAGTGATTACCCCGGGGTCCTTGGCTACACCTTC
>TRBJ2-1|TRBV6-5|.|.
CASTTRNEQFF
TGTGCCAGCACTACTAGAAATGAGCAGTTCTTC
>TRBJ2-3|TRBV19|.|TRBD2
CASRILAGGKQYF
TGTGCCAGTAGGATACTAGCGGGGGGGAAGCAGTATTTT
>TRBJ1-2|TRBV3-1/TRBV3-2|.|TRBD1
CASSQGRGQVNYGYTF
TGTGCCAGCAGCCAAGGTCGGGGACAGGTTAACTATGGCTACACCTTC
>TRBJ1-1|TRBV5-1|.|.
CASSSSAGNTEAFF
TGCGCCAGCAGCTCCTCAGCGGGGAACACTGAAGCTTTCTTT
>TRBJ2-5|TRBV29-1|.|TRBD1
CSVGTGTGETQYF
TGCAGCGTCGGGACAGGTACGGGAGAGACCCAGTACTTC
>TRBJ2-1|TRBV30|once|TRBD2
CAWNPGGSIGNEQFF
TGTGCCTGGAATCCCGGCGGGAGTATCGGGAATGAGCAGTTCTTC
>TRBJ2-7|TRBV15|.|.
CATSRATLLGEQYF
TGTGCCACCAGCAGAGCCACTCTCCTAGGAGAGCAGTACTTC
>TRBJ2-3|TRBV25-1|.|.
CASSEDGRISDTQYF
TGTGCCAGCAGTGAAGATGGCAGGATTTCAGATACGCAGTATTTT
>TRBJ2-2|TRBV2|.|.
CASNTPTGQNTGELFF
TGTGCCAGCAATACCCCGACAGGCCAGAACACCGGGGAGCTGTTTTTT
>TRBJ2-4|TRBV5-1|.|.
CASSLGQSTDIQYF
TGCGCCAGCAGCCTAGGACAATCCACGGACATTCAGTACTTC
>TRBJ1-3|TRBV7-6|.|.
CASSLAGGTGNTIYF
TGTGCCAGCAGCTTAGCGGGAGGGACTGGAAACACCATATATTTT
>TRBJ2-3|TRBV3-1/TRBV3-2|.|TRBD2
CASSQDLPLSGMGTDTQYF
TGTGCCAGCAGCCAAGATCTACCCCTCAGCGGGATGGGAACAGATACGCAGTATTTT
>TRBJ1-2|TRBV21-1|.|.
CASSKGAVNYGYTF
TGTGCCAGCAGCAAAGGGGCAGTCAACTATGGCTACACCTTC